The clone carrying this T cell receptor (beta chain) was observed a handful of times. cDNA synthesis used the whole RNA isolate, giving expressed TCRB sequences. Produced via immunoSEQ multiplex PCR; TCRdb's table is partial and in-frame only. This table has under 800,000 clones, roughly 15% appearing once. The sample comes from a study of beta chain features in type 1 diabetes. About the research overall: Patients did not differ from healthy donors in age, gender or cell yield.

Germline V gives CDR1 SGHTA, CDR2 FQGNSA. The CDR3 runs 15 residues. The V end lost 6 bases, the J end lost 1 base, and 13 bases lay between the germline ends. The V and J genes are TRBV7-2 and TRBJ1-3; no reliable D call. Source material: naive CD4+ T cells from blood. The clonotype comes from a man younger than 35 in good health. In DNA, the CDR3 is TGTGCCAGCAGTACGGGGTGGGCTTCTGGAAACACCATATATTTT. Translation gives CASSTGWASGNTIYF.